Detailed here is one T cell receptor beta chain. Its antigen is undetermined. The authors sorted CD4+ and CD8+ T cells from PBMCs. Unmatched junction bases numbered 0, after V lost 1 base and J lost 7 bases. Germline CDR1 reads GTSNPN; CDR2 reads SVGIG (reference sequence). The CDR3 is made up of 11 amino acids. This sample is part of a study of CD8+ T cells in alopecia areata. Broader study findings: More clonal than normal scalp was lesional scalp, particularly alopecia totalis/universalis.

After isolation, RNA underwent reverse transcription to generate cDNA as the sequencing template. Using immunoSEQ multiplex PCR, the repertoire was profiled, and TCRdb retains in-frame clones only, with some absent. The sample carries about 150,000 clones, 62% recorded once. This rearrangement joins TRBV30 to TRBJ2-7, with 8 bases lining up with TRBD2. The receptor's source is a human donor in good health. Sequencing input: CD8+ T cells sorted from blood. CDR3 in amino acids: CAWSASGEQYF. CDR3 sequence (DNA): TGTGCCTGGAGTGCTAGCGGGGAGCAGTACTTC.